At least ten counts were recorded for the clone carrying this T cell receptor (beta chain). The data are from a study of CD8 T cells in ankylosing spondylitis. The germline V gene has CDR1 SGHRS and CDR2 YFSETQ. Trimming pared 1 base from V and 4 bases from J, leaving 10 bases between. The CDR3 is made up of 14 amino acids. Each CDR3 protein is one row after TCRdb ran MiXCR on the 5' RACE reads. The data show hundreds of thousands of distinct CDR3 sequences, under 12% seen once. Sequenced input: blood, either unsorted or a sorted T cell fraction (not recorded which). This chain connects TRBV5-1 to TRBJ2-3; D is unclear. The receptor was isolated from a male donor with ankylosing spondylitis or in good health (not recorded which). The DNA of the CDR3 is TGCGCCAGCAGCTTGTTCCAAAGCGCAGATACGCAGTATTTT. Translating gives CASSLFQSADTQYF.